This is a list of T cell receptor beta chains from one sample in a study of cytomegalovirus exposure and HLA in healthy donors. This table comes from immunoSEQ multiplex PCR, and its TCRdb copy is limited to in-frame clones, with some not included. Counted here are around 250,000 clones, around 90% occurring once; the ten biggest clones make up 2.5% to 3.5%. Sequencing was done on a sample of PBMCs. All receptors derive from a woman in her 30s in good health and CMV-seronegative. Both conserved end residues are part of each CDR3. Each record gives: J gene, clone size, V gene, D gene, CDR3 DNA, CDR3 protein. A D gene is named only where the DNA matches it firmly. Size values are once, few and many counts, or a class for expanded clones, and some rows have none.

TRBJ2-3 NA TRBV7-6 NA TGTGCCAGCACGGCCTCTTTGTCGGATACGCAGTATTTT CASTASLSDTQYF
TRBJ2-5 NA TRBV6-5 NA TGTGCCAGCAGCGGGACCGTCCAAGAGACCCAGTACTTC CASSGTVQETQYF
TRBJ2-7 NA TRBV18 TRBD1 TGTGCCAGCTCACCACAGGGGGCTTACGAGCAGTACTTC CASSPQGAYEQYF
TRBJ2-7 NA TRBV6-1 NA TGTGCCAGCAGTGACTGGAGCGTCTCCTACGAGCAGTACTTC CASSDWSVSYEQYF
TRBJ2-2 NA TRBV6-1 TRBD2 TGTGCCAGCAGTGCACTAGCGGGGAACACCGGGGAGCTGTTTTTT CASSALAGNTGELFF
TRBJ2-2 NA TRBV11-1 NA TGTGCCAGCAGTCATTACAGGGTGGGGAAGAACACCGGGGAGCTGTTTTTT CASSHYRVGKNTGELFF
TRBJ1-5 NA TRBV19 NA TGTGCCAGTAGTATAGAGAACCCCTTCGGATATAGCAATCAGCCCCAGCATTTT CASSIENPFGYSNQPQHF
TRBJ1-5 NA TRBV5-1 TRBD1 TGCGCCAGCAGCCAGGGGACAGGGTACAATCAGCCCCAGCATTTT CASSQGTGYNQPQHF
TRBJ1-5 NA TRBV18 NA TGTGCCAGCTCAGAGGGGAGTCAGCCCCAGCATTTT CASSEGSQPQHF
TRBJ2-2 NA TRBV21-1 NA TGTGCCAGCAGCAAGGGTAAACAGGGTGCCACCGGGGAGCTGTTTTTT CASSKGKQGATGELFF
TRBJ1-4 NA TRBV9 NA TGTGCCAGCAGAAAAGGAAGCGAGGTCGGGGGTAATGAAAAACTGTTTTTT CASRKGSEVGGNEKLFF
TRBJ2-7 NA TRBV28 NA TGTGCCAGCAGTTTGCGGGTTCTCTTGGACGAGCAGTACTTC CASSLRVLLDEQYF
TRBJ2-2 NA TRBV29-1 NA TGCAGCGGTCTATCGGCCCCCGGGGAGCTGTTTTTT CSGLSAPGELFF
TRBJ2-6 NA TRBV7-9 NA TGTGCCAGCAGCTTAGGAGGGTCTGGGGCCAACGTCCTGACTTTC CASSLGGSGANVLTF
TRBJ2-1 NA TRBV28 TRBD2 TGTGCCAGCACTGTCGGCGGGGGATACAATGAGCAGTTCTTC CASTVGGGYNEQFF
TRBJ2-3 NA TRBV7-2 TRBD2 TGTGCCAGCAGCTTCACCGGGACTACGAACACAGATACGCAGTATTTT CASSFTGTTNTDTQYF
TRBJ1-5 NA TRBV4-1 NA TGCGCCAGCAGCCAAACTCCAGGGGACAATCAGCCCCAGCATTTT CASSQTPGDNQPQHF
TRBJ2-7 NA TRBV5-1 TRBD1 TGCGCCAGCAGCTTGGTTCCTGGACAGGGAGCCTACGAGCAGTACTTC CASSLVPGQGAYEQYF
TRBJ1-5 NA TRBV30 NA TGTGCCTGGAGTGTACATGGGGGACTCAGTCAGCCCCAGCATTTT CAWSVHGGLSQPQHF
TRBJ1-2 NA TRBV29-1 TRBD1 TGCAGGGTCGCCCGGGACAGGTTCTACACCTTC CRVARDRFYTF
TRBJ2-7 NA TRBV5-4 NA TGTGCCAGCAGCCGGGACTCTAGCTCCTACGAGCAGTACTTC CASSRDSSSYEQYF
TRBJ2-7 NA TRBV4-3 NA TGCGCCAGCAGCCACACGGCCGGGTCCTACGAGCAGTACTTC CASSHTAGSYEQYF
TRBJ1-2 once TRBV11-2 NA TGTGCCAGCAGCTTAGGGGGACACCGCAACTATGGCTACACCTTC CASSLGGHRNYGYTF
TRBJ1-5 NA TRBV25-1 NA TGTGCCAGCAGGGGAAGAGGGTCGAATCAGCCCCAGCATTTT CASRGRGSNQPQHF
TRBJ1-1 NA TRBV7-2 TRBD1 TGTGCCAGCAGCTTAGACAGGGGGAGTCTTATAGCTTTCTTT CASSLDRGSLIAFF
TRBJ2-7 once TRBV28 NA TGTGCCAGCACGGGAAGGGGCGAGCAGTACTTC CASTGRGEQYF
TRBJ2-2 once TRBV27 NA TGTGCCAGCAGTTTATTTAACACCGGGGAGCTGTTTTTT CASSLFNTGELFF
TRBJ2-7 few TRBV7-6 NA TGTGCCAGCAGCCAACAGGGTTGGAGTGGGCAGTACTTC CASSQQGWSGQYF
TRBJ2-7 NA TRBV19 TRBD1 TGTGCCAGTAGTATGGGGACAGGGCCGATCTACGAGCAGTACTTC CASSMGTGPIYEQYF
TRBJ2-1 NA TRBV27 NA TGTGCCAGCAGTTTATTAGCTACCATCGGCAATGAGCAGTTCTTC CASSLLATIGNEQFF
TRBJ1-2 NA TRBV27 NA TGTGCCAGCAGTTTTCGTGTCAACTATGGCTACACCTTC CASSFRVNYGYTF
TRBJ2-7 NA TRBV2 NA TGTGCCAGCAGTGAAACCTACGAGCAGTACTTC CASSETYEQYF
TRBJ2-7 NA TRBV15 TRBD2 TGTGCCACCAGAGAAACAAGGGCCCCTCGGGGGGTCGAGCAGTACTTC CATRETRAPRGVEQYF
TRBJ2-7 NA TRBV28 TRBD1 TGTGCCAGCAGTTTGGGGACAGGGGGCGAGCAGTACTTC CASSLGTGGEQYF
TRBJ2-3 NA TRBV7-6 TRBD2 TGTGCCAGCAGCTTAAGCGGGAGGGTGGAGGACACGCAGTATTTT CASSLSGRVEDTQYF
TRBJ1-2 NA TRBV7-3 NA TGTGCCAGCAGCGACCCCGGGGTCGGGGGCTACACCTTC CASSDPGVGGYTF
TRBJ2-7 NA TRBV18 TRBD2 TGTGCCAGCTCACCACTGGGACTAGCGGACGAGCAGTACTTC CASSPLGLADEQYF
TRBJ2-2 NA TRBV4-3 NA TGCGCCAGCAGCCAAGATCTGGGATTTAGCGGGGAGCTGTTTTTT CASSQDLGFSGELFF
TRBJ2-2 NA TRBV27 TRBD1 TGTGCCAGCAGTTCTTTTTCGACAGGGGCAGGGAAGGCGGAGCTGTTTTTT CASSSFSTGAGKAELFF
TRBJ1-1 NA TRBV10-3 TRBD1 TGTGCCACCGGAGACAGGGGCGGGAACACTGAAGCTTTCTTT CATGDRGGNTEAFF
TRBJ2-1 NA TRBV5-4 TRBD2 TGTGCCAGCAGCCCGGGAGGGACTTACAATGAGCAGTTCTTC CASSPGGTYNEQFF
TRBJ2-7 NA TRBV27 TRBD2 TGTGCCAGCAGTCCTTCGGGACTAGTCAGAGAGCAGTACTTC CASSPSGLVREQYF
TRBJ2-7 NA TRBV28 TRBD1 TGTGCCAGCAGTGACCGGGACAGGGGCCTCGAGCAGTACTTC CASSDRDRGLEQYF
TRBJ2-7 NA TRBV20-1 NA TGCAGTGCTAGGTACCGTTACGAGCAGTACTTC CSARYRYEQYF
TRBJ2-7 NA TRBV5-1 NA TGCGCCAGCAGCTTGCAGGGAAATGAGCAGTACTTC CASSLQGNEQYF
TRBJ2-3 NA TRBV6-4 TRBD1 TGTGCCAGCAGCAACGGACAGGGTGGAACAGATACGCAGTATTTT CASSNGQGGTDTQYF
TRBJ2-5 NA TRBV9 NA TGTGCCAGCAGCGTAGAAGCGATGGTTGGAGACACACTAGCTTCTCAAGAGACCCAGTACTTC CASSVEAMVGDTLASQETQYF
TRBJ1-4 NA TRBV27 TRBD1 TGTGCCAGCAGTGCACTGACAGGGACTAATGAAAAACTGTTTTTT CASSALTGTNEKLFF
TRBJ2-1 NA TRBV6-5 TRBD2 TGTGCCAGCAGCCGCAGCGGGAGTGGCAATGAGCAGTTCTTC CASSRSGSGNEQFF
TRBJ2-2 NA TRBV5-6 TRBD1 TGTGCCAGCACCATGGACAGGCGCGGGGAGCTGTTTTTT CASTMDRRGELFF
TRBJ2-1 NA TRBV11-2 NA TGTGCCAGCAGCTTAGAACTGGGAGAGCAGTTCTTC CASSLELGEQFF
TRBJ1-2 once TRBV7-2 NA TGTGCCAGCAGCTTAAGTACGGCAAGGGCTGGGAACTATGGCTACACCTTC CASSLSTARAGNYGYTF
TRBJ2-5 NA TRBV7-9 TRBD2 TGTGCCAGCAGTTGGACTAGCGGGAGAGAGACCCAGTACTTC CASSWTSGRETQYF
TRBJ2-5 NA TRBV27 NA TGTGCCAGCAGTTGGTCTGAGTCCCAAGAGACCCAGTACTTC CASSWSESQETQYF
TRBJ2-2 NA TRBV11-3 TRBD1 TGTGCCAGCAGCCATACAGGGGGCTCCTACGGGGAGCTGTTTTTT CASSHTGGSYGELFF
TRBJ2-7 NA TRBV7-6 TRBD2 TGTGCCAGCAGCTCCTGGACTAGCGATAACTACGAGCAGTACTTC CASSSWTSDNYEQYF